One and the same sample provided the 26 T cell receptor beta chains below, sequenced in a study of response to subunit inactivated influenza vaccine. TCRdb recomputed calls from the RT-PCR reads with MiXCR, one row per CDR3 protein. The table records about 650,000 distinct CDR3 sequences, 12% to 15% of them present only once. Sequencing was performed on PBMCs from blood, taken 14 to 15 days before vaccination. The source of these receptors is a man in his forties or fifties who received an inactivated influenza vaccine.

This clonotype appeared a few times. Germline and junction disagree at one end, which may indicate a read error. J is TRBJ2-1 and V is TRBV3-1; D uncertain. The germline V gene has CDR1 LGHDT and CDR2 YNNKEL (reference sequence). The CDR3 extends over 12 amino acids. CDR3 DNA: TGTGCCAGCAGCCGGACCGGTCGAGAGCAGTTCTTT. It codes for CASSRTGREQFF.

A few counts support this clonotype. This chain uses TRBV5-1 with TRBJ2-3; D gene ambiguous. Germline CDR1 reads SGHRS; CDR2 reads YFSETQ. CDR3 size: 13 residues. V lost 6 bases to trimming and J lost 0 bases, with 8 bases between them. The CDR3 sequence is CASMPPSTDTQYF. The CDR3 nucleotides read TGCGCCAGCATGCCTCCAAGCACAGATACGCAGTATTTT.

This clonotype was counted a few times. This chain connects TRBV4-1 to TRBJ1-2; 11 bases agree with TRBD1. Trimming at V came to 3 bases and at J to 5 bases, leaving 5 bases not matched to a gene. The germline V gene has CDR1 MGHRA and CDR2 YSYEKL. This CDR3 comprises 15 residues. The CDR3 sequence is CASSHPWDRGYGYTF. The CDR3 DNA is TGCGCCAGCAGCCATCCTTGGGACAGGGGGTATGGCTACACCTTC.

The chain employs TRBV4-3 and TRBJ2-7; no clear D gene. The CDR3 runs 16 residues. Germline values: CDR1 LGHNA, CDR2 YSLEER. Trimming removed 0 bases from V and 4 bases from J, with 16 bases in between. The CDR3 DNA sequence: TGCGCCAGCAGCCAAGACCTTTTCGGCAGCTCATACGAGCAGTACTTC. Its translation: CASSQDLFGSSYEQYF.

The chain uses TRBV9 and TRBJ1-1, with D uncertain. CDR1 SGDLS and CDR2 YYNGEE come from the germline V gene. The CDR3 extends over 14 amino acids. With 4 bases removed from V and 8 bases from J, the gap between germline ends came to 18 bases. The CDR3: CASSPTEPGAEAFF. CDR3 in DNA: TGTGCCAGCAGCCCGACCGAACCGGGAGCAGAAGCTTTCTTT.

In its sample, this clonotype was seen a few times. The V call is TRBV5-1, the J call TRBJ2-7, with D hard to call. The germline V gene encodes CDR1 SGHRS and CDR2 YFSETQ. Between the trimmed V and J ends, which lost 0 bases and 3 bases, there was a span of 16 bases. The CDR3 runs 16 residues. CDR3 DNA sequence: TGCGCCAGCAGCTTGGCCCGGTTAGGGCCGAACTACGAGCAGTACTTC. Translated: CASSLARLGPNYEQYF.

This clonotype was observed at least ten times. This sequence joins TRBV12-3 or TRBV12-4 and TRBJ2-3; D uncertain. V lost 3 bases, J lost 0 bases, and 13 bases lay in between. This CDR3 contains 16 residues. CDR3 loop: CASSFSSRPSTDTQYF. CDR3 DNA sequence: TGTGCCAGCAGTTTCAGTAGCCGTCCTAGCACAGATACGCAGTATTTT.

A few counts support this clonotype. V gene TRBV20-1 combines with J gene TRBJ2-3; TRBD2 agrees at 9 bases. The CDR3 loop spans 16 amino acids. Germline values: CDR1 DFQATT, CDR2 SNEGSKA (reference sequence). V shed 0 bases, J shed 11 bases, and the junction held 15 bases outside the gene matches. The CDR3 DNA reads TGCAGTGCTAGAGACCCGGGGGGTAGCGGGGGCGCGGGGCAGTATTTT. Its translation: CSARDPGGSGGAGQYF.

This clonotype was picked up a small number of times. The chain carries TRBV11-2 and TRBJ2-6; D is possibly TRBD2 (6 bases). This CDR3 comprises 18 residues. Trimming took 5 bases from V and 0 from J, leaving 17 bases between them. CDR1 is SGHAT and CDR2 is FQNNGV in the germline V gene. This CDR3 is CASSDNGTPFSGANVLTF. In DNA, the CDR3 is TGTGCCAGCAGCGATAACGGGACTCCCTTCTCTGGGGCCAACGTCCTGACTTTC.

The table lists this clonotype with a few counts. This chain connects TRBV25-1 to TRBJ2-7; 8 bases fit TRBD1. CDR3 length: 13 residues. Germline CDR1 and CDR2: MGHDK and SYGVNS. Trimming at V came to 7 bases and at J to 4 bases, leaving 6 bases not matched to a gene. The CDR3 DNA is TGTGCCAGCACCGCACGGACAGGGTACGAGCAGTACTTC. Its protein product is CASTARTGYEQYF.

This clonotype has more than one count but fewer than ten. This chain uses TRBV20-1 with TRBJ1-2; D not resolved. The CDR3 has 13 amino acids. V gave up 0 bases and J gave up 7 bases, with 12 bases separating them. Germline V lookup: CDR1 DFQATT, CDR2 SNEGSKA (reference sequence). The chain's CDR3 is CSARDEGFGGYTF. In DNA form, the CDR3 reads TGCAGTGCTAGAGATGAGGGATTCGGTGGCTACACCTTC.

This clonotype was seen only a few times. The chain employs TRBV11-1 and TRBJ2-3, with 9 positions matching TRBD2. CDR1 and CDR2 from the germline V gene are SGHAT and FQDESV (reference sequence). This CDR3 contains 17 residues. Losses at the gene ends were 0 bases for V and 0 bases for J; bases not matched to a gene: 4. The CDR3 spells CASSLAMTSGSTDTQYF. The CDR3 DNA follows: TGTGCCAGCAGCTTAGCGATGACTAGCGGTAGCACAGATACGCAGTATTTT.

This clonotype was observed many times. The rearrangement links TRBV29-1 to TRBJ2-7, with 9 bases matching TRBD1. V dropped 4 bases and J dropped 8; count of bases not matched to a gene: 9. Germline V lookup: CDR1 SQVTM, CDR2 ANQGSEA. The CDR3 is made up of 13 amino acids. DNA of the CDR3: TGCAGCGTTGCGTCGTTGGGACAGGGAAAGCAGTACTTC. It is translated as CSVASLGQGKQYF.

This clonotype was seen at least ten times. The chain links TRBV9 to TRBJ2-5; D is possibly TRBD1 (6 bases). The germline V and J ends were trimmed by 0 bases and 2 bases, with 11 bases remaining between them. CDR3 length: 15 amino acids. CDR1 is SGDLS and CDR2 is YYNGEE in the germline V gene. CDR3 region: CASSVGTVGQETQYF. In DNA form, the CDR3 reads TGTGCCAGCAGCGTAGGGACAGTCGGACAAGAGACCCAGTACTTC.

This clonotype was seen more than once but under ten times. The V gene is TRBV20-1, the J gene TRBJ1-4, with a tentative D call TRBD1 (5 bases). There are 12 residues in the CDR3. V lost 3 bases and J 7 bases, leaving 9 bases between the germline ends. The germline V gene has CDR1 DFQATT and CDR2 SNEGSKA (reference sequence). CDR3 DNA: TGCAGTGCTAGGGGGCGCGGTGAAAAACTGTTTTTT. Translating it yields CSARGRGEKLFF.

There are many counts of this clonotype. The rearrangement links TRBV7-2 to TRBJ2-3, with 9 bases fitting TRBD1. Germline CDR1 SGHTA, CDR2 FQGNSA. This CDR3 region has 13 residues. J was trimmed by 0 bases and V by 8 bases; bases with no gene match: 0. CDR3 sequence (DNA): TGTGCCAGCGGACAGGGGAGCACAGATACGCAGTATTTT. Translating it yields CASGQGSTDTQYF.

This clonotype has only one observation. The chain joins TRBV19 to TRBJ2-6; D possibly corresponds to TRBD1 (6 bases). This CDR3 comprises 15 residues. The germline V gene encodes CDR1 LNHDA and CDR2 SQIVND (reference sequence). The V end was cut by 6 bases, the J end by 6 bases, with 15 bases between. This CDR3 reads CASSPRGGTANVLTF. The CDR3 DNA sequence: TGTGCCAGTAGCCCGAGAGGGGGTACGGCCAACGTCCTGACTTTC.

This clonotype was counted only a few times. The chain is built from TRBV11-2 and TRBJ1-1; TRBD1 matches at 9 bases. V lost 5 bases to trimming and J lost 5 bases; unmatched junction nucleotides: 9. Looked up from germline, CDR1 is SGHAT and CDR2 is FQNNGV. CDR3 size: 15 residues. DNA for the CDR3: TGTGCCAGCAGCGGATACAGGGGGCGCGGGACTGAAGCTTTCTTT. It is translated as CASSGYRGRGTEAFF.

This clonotype has just a few counts. The CDR3 spells CASTSGQVYNSPLHF. Written as DNA, the CDR3 is TGTGCCAGCACCTCAGGACAGGTTTATAATTCACCCCTCCACTTT. This chain links TRBV9 with TRBJ1-6; TRBD1 matches at 7 bases. CDR1 is SGDLS, CDR2 YYNGEE, per germline. This CDR3 comprises 15 residues. Germline trimming cut 6 bases from V and 4 bases from J; bases unmatched to any gene: 7.

In its sample, this clonotype was seen a few times. V usage is TRBV7-9 and J usage is TRBJ2-2; 11 nucleotides match TRBD2. Looked up from germline, CDR1 is SEHNR and CDR2 is FQNEAQ (reference sequence). The CDR3 runs 15 residues. After removal of 7 bases from V and 8 bases from J, the junction contained 9 bases not matched to a gene. Here the CDR3 DNA reads TGTGCCAGCATCTTCACTAGCGGGAGCGGAGGGGAGCTGTTTTTT. Its protein product is CASIFTSGSGGELFF.

In its sample, this clonotype was seen a few times. CDR3 sequence: CASSLRPGTGDTGELFF. The CDR3 bases are TGTGCCAGCAGTTTACGGCCCGGGACAGGGGACACCGGGGAGCTGTTTTTT. V and J are TRBV12-3 or TRBV12-4 and TRBJ2-2; 10 bases fit TRBD1. V gave up 2 bases and J gave up 3 bases; unmatched junction bases: 6. The CDR3 loop spans 17 amino acids.

CDR3 sequence reads: CASTQVRGSSYEQYF. CDR3 DNA sequence: TGTGCCAGCACCCAAGTCCGGGGGAGCTCCTACGAGCAGTACTTC. The chain joins TRBV6-1 to TRBJ2-7; D perhaps matches TRBD2 (6 bases). Trimming cost V 7 bases and J 0 bases, with 16 bases left between them. CDR1 and CDR2 (germline): MNHNS, SASEGT. CDR3 size: 15 residues.

The rearrangement uses TRBV7-2 and TRBJ2-3, with 8 bases lining up with TRBD2. Germline V lookup: CDR1 SGHTA, CDR2 FQGNSA. This CDR3 comprises 15 residues. V lost 7 bases and J lost 3; bases outside the gene matches: 9. The CDR3 protein is CASTISGGRTDTQYF. The CDR3 DNA reads TGTGCCAGCACGATTTCGGGGGGGCGAACAGATACGCAGTATTTT.

V is TRBV30 and J is TRBJ1-5; possibly TRBD1 for D (5 bases). Trimming shortened V by 1 base and J by 6 bases, and 13 bases separated the two germline ends. The germline V gene has CDR1 GTSNPN and CDR2 SVGIG (reference sequence). The CDR3 runs to 14 residues. Here the CDR3 DNA reads TGTGCCTGGAGTGGGGGTGACGGGGGTCAGCCCCAGCATTTT. Its translation: CAWSGGDGGQPQHF.

This clonotype appeared a few times. This sequence joins TRBV7-9 and TRBJ2-1; 15 bases fit TRBD2. The V gene end was trimmed by 6 bases and the J gene end by 9 bases; junction bases not matched to a gene: 12. The germline V gene has CDR1 SEHNR and CDR2 FQNEAQ (reference sequence). The CDR3 length is 17 residues. This chain's CDR3 is CASSPPAGTSGRFEQFF. CDR3 coding DNA: TGTGCCAGCAGTCCTCCCGCCGGGACTAGCGGGAGGTTTGAGCAGTTCTTC.

This chain uses TRBV18 with TRBJ2-3, with D possibly TRBD1 on 6 matching bases. The CDR3 runs 16 residues. Per the germline V gene, CDR1 is KGHSH and CDR2 is LQKENI. V lost 3 bases to trimming and J lost 2 bases, with 15 bases between them. The CDR3 region is CASSPQQGGDTDTQYF. CDR3 DNA sequence: TGTGCCAGCTCACCCCAACAGGGCGGTGACACAGATACGCAGTATTTT.